The 19 T cell receptor beta chains below were found in one sample sequenced in a study of shared clonotypes between healthy human individuals. It was CD45RO-negative cells, positively selected for CCR7, that made up naive CD8 cells, with terminally differentiated effector memory CD45RA+ cells excluded. Assay used: immunoSEQ multiplex PCR; TCRdb lists only in-frame clones, some missing. This table has about 2.1 million clones, around 93% appearing once. Sequencing was carried out using naive CD8+ T cells from PBMCs. The receptors shown here come from a man aged 18 to 30 in good health. Some clones in this sample may be carry-over from other donors' samples.

This clone appeared once. The V call is TRBV6-6, the J call TRBJ2-7, with 10 bases fitting TRBD2. In germline, CDR1 is MNHNY, CDR2 SVGAGI (reference sequence). V gave up 0 bases and J gave up 5 bases; unmatched junction bases: 7. CDR3 length: 16 residues. The CDR3 DNA follows: TGTGCCAGCAGTTACTCGGTGCTAGCGGGAGACCACGAGCAGTACTTC. It is translated as CASSYSVLAGDHEQYF.

V and J are TRBV7-2 and TRBJ1-5, with D possibly matching TRBD1 (5 bases). The length of the CDR3 is 19 residues. V lost 1 base and J lost 2, with 21 bases in between. Germline CDR1 SGHTA, CDR2 FQGNSA. The CDR3 DNA sequence: TGTGCCAGCAGCTTAGGAGGGGCTGTTCAGGTACATCGCAATCAGCCCCAGCATTTT. Translated, it gives CASSLGGAVQVHRNQPQHF.

The chain couples TRBV10-1 to TRBJ2-2; D may be TRBD2 (5 bases). Per the germline V gene, CDR1 is WNHNN and CDR2 is SYGVQD (reference sequence). Trimming took 5 bases from V and 2 from J, leaving 9 bases between them. This CDR3 has 14 amino acids. CDR3 amino acids: CASSRGSNTGELFF. The CDR3, as DNA: TGCGCCAGCAGTAGAGGGTCCAACACCGGGGAGCTGTTTTTT.

The V gene is TRBV27, the J gene TRBJ1-5; D may be TRBD1 (6 bases). V lost 2 bases to trimming and J lost 0 bases, with 14 bases between them. Germline CDR1 reads MNHEY; CDR2 reads SMNVEV (reference sequence). The CDR3 covers 17 residues. CDR3 loop: CASSLVPGQGSNQPQHF. CDR3 nucleotide sequence: TGTGCCAGCAGTTTAGTCCCGGGACAAGGTAGCAATCAGCCCCAGCATTTT.

The rearrangement uses TRBV9 and TRBJ2-2; tentatively, D is TRBD2 (5 bases). Trimming took 3 bases from V and 6 from J, leaving 15 bases between them. In germline, CDR1 is SGDLS, CDR2 YYNGEE. The CDR3 loop spans 15 amino acids. CDR3 nucleotides: TGTGCCAGCAGCGAGGGTTCGGGTAGCGCCGGGGAGCTGTTTTTT. Protein: CASSEGSGSAGELFF.

The CDR3 bases are TGTGCCAGCAGTCACCCCTATGGGGTAAACACTGAAGCTTTCTTT. Translated, it gives CASSHPYGVNTEAFF. The chain couples TRBV6-1 to TRBJ1-1; D gene uncertain. Germline CDR1 reads MNHNS; CDR2 reads SASEGT. This CDR3 comprises 15 residues. V lost 5 bases to trimming and J lost 2 bases, with 15 bases between them.

This chain uses TRBV29-1 with TRBJ1-4, with 7 bases fitting TRBD1. CDR1 is SQVTM, CDR2 ANQGSEA, per germline. This CDR3 comprises 14 residues. V shed 6 bases and J 6 bases; nucleotides not matched to a gene: 10. The CDR3 nucleotides are TGCAGCGTCCAGACAGGGTCGGTTTATGAAAAACTGTTTTTT. It yields the protein CSVQTGSVYEKLFF.

This rearrangement joins TRBV28 to TRBJ2-6; no reliable D call. Trimming removed 4 bases from V and 0 bases from J, with 10 bases in between. Germline values: CDR1 MDHEN, CDR2 SYDVKM. The CDR3 has 16 amino acids. DNA of the CDR3: TGTGCCAGCAGTTGGCTAAACTTCTCTGGGGCCAACGTCCTGACTTTC. This translates into CASSWLNFSGANVLTF.

To note about this clone: The sample holds other DNA sequences that translate to the same CDR3. This rearrangement joins TRBV15 to TRBJ1-5; D not certain. Germline V gene sequence: CDR1 LNHNV, CDR2 YYDKDF (reference sequence). Trimming left V 0 bases short and J 6 bases short, with 9 bases between. This CDR3 is built from 14 residues. As DNA, the CDR3 is TGTGCCACCAGCAGAGATCGGGGAAGTCAGCCCCAGCATTTT. Its protein product is CATSRDRGSQPQHF. The variable domain in full, completed from reference TRBV15 and TRBJ1-5, reads DAMVIQNPRYQVTQFGKPVTLSCSQTLNHNVMYWYQQKSSQAPKLLFHYYDKDFNNEADTPDNFQSRRPNTSFCFLDIRSPGLGDTAMYLCATSRDRGSQPQHFGDGTRLSIL.

The chain's CDR3 is CASSLWDRATEQYF. The CDR3 nucleotides are TGTGCCAGCAGTTTATGGGACAGGGCTACCGAGCAGTACTTC. The chain carries TRBV27 and TRBJ2-7; 9 bases are a match to TRBD1. This CDR3 contains 14 residues. Looked up from germline, CDR1 is MNHEY and CDR2 is SMNVEV (reference sequence). V trimming: 1 base; J trimming: 6 bases; junction bases outside the gene matches: 4.

The chain's CDR3 is CASGSLLVGEQYF. DNA for the CDR3: TGTGCCAGCGGATCCCTGTTGGTAGGGGAGCAGTACTTC. J is TRBJ2-7 and V is TRBV7-2; no firm D call. Germline CDR1 reads SGHTA; CDR2 reads FQGNSA. Trimming removed 8 bases from V and 7 bases from J, with 18 bases in between. This CDR3 is built from 13 residues.

The chain links TRBV19 to TRBJ2-7; weak D call: TRBD2 (6 bases). CDR3 length: 14 residues. Per germline, CDR1 LNHDA and CDR2 SQIVND (reference sequence). V lost 6 bases and J lost 2, with 14 bases in between. The CDR3 reads CASRDGSPAYEQYF. CDR3 DNA sequence: TGTGCCAGTAGGGACGGGAGCCCCGCCTACGAGCAGTACTTC.

The gene calls are TRBV5-6 and TRBJ1-1; 8 bases map to TRBD1. Per germline, CDR1 SGHDT and CDR2 YYEEEE. V lost 4 bases and J lost 4; bases outside the gene matches: 9. CDR3 size: 15 residues. The CDR3 DNA is TGTGCCAGCAGCCCCAAAACAGGGGGACGCACTGAAGCTTTCTTT. It is translated as CASSPKTGGRTEAFF. The complete variable domain, with remaining parts taken from reference TRBV5-6 and TRBJ1-1, reads DAGVTQSPTHLIKTRGQQVTLRCSPKSGHDTVSWYQQALGQGPQFIFQYYEEEERQRGNFPDRFSGHQFPNYSSELNVNALLLGDSALYLCASSPKTGGRTEAFFGQGTRLTVV.

The chain recombines TRBV11-2 with TRBJ2-1; unclear D gene. Trimming pared 3 bases from V and 0 bases from J, leaving 15 bases between. The germline V gene has CDR1 SGHAT and CDR2 FQNNGV. The CDR3 length is 17 residues. CDR3 protein: CASSLWFGGSSYNEQFF. The CDR3 DNA reads TGTGCCAGCAGCTTGTGGTTCGGCGGCAGCTCCTACAATGAGCAGTTCTTC.

The chain employs TRBV11-2 and TRBJ2-1; D possibly corresponds to TRBD2 (6 bases). Trimming left V 2 bases short and J 5 bases short, with 13 bases between. CDR3 length: 15 amino acids. CDR1 and CDR2 from the germline V gene are SGHAT and FQNNGV. The CDR3 region is CASSLIREKNNEQFF. Here the CDR3 DNA reads TGTGCCAGCAGCTTAATTCGGGAGAAGAACAATGAGCAGTTCTTC.

This clone was recorded only once. The chain recombines TRBV28 with TRBJ1-1, with D perhaps TRBD1 (6 bases). Trimming removed 2 bases at V and 5 bases at J, with 15 bases between. The CDR3 extends over 15 amino acids. Germline lookup yields CDR1 MDHEN and CDR2 SYDVKM. The CDR3 spells CASSLDYRVRTEAFF. CDR3 DNA sequence: TGTGCCAGCAGTTTAGACTACAGGGTTAGGACTGAAGCTTTCTTT.

V is TRBV28 and J is TRBJ2-1; TRBD1 might be the D (5 bases). V lost 7 bases and J lost 10, with 17 bases in between. This CDR3 has 13 residues. Germline V gives CDR1 MDHEN, CDR2 SYDVKM. Here the CDR3 reads CASTLTRAGEQFF. The CDR3 DNA is TGTGCCAGCACCCTCACCCGGGCAGGGGAGCAGTTCTTC.

The chain employs TRBV28 and TRBJ2-7; 8 bases fit TRBD1. V shed 5 bases, J shed 3 bases, and the junction held 15 bases outside the gene matches. This CDR3 is built from 17 residues. Germline CDR1 is MDHEN and CDR2 is SYDVKM. CDR3 coding DNA: TGTGCCAGCAGTACGGGGGAGACCCGGGACAGGATCTACGAGCAGTACTTC. Translated, it gives CASSTGETRDRIYEQYF.

This sequence joins TRBV6-6 and TRBJ2-5; TRBD2 agrees at 9 bases. With the DNA end fitting TRBJ2-7 better, the J assignment may be wrong. The CDR3 consists of 13 residues. Germline V gives CDR1 MNHNY, CDR2 SVGAGI (reference sequence). CDR3 sequence: CASRIAGDYEQYF. CDR3 sequence (DNA): TGTGCCAGCAGAATAGCGGGAGACTACGAGCAGTACTTC.